The 18 T cell receptor beta chains below all came from one sample that was sequenced in a study of neoadjuvant anti-PD-1 for oral cavity cancer. This table comes from immunoSEQ multiplex PCR, and its TCRdb copy is limited to in-frame clones, with some not included. The profile shows 60,000 to 75,000 clones, around 80% of them singletons. The input for sequencing was PBMCs, taken before nivolumab (anti-PD-1) treatment. The receptor set was obtained from a person between 40 and 79 years old with oral cavity squamous cell carcinoma.

This clone was seen a handful of times. The chain couples TRBV2 to TRBJ1-2; no definite D call. This CDR3 has 16 amino acids. Germline lookup yields CDR1 SNHLY and CDR2 FYNNEI. V lost 7 bases and J lost 1, with 19 bases in between. The CDR3 loop is CASTQSIYRLNYGYTF. The CDR3 nucleotides are TGTGCCAGCACACAGAGTATCTACCGCCTTAACTATGGCTACACCTTC.

The J gene is TRBJ1-4, the V gene TRBV30, with D perhaps TRBD1 (6 bases). The V gene lost 4 bases and the J gene lost 7 bases, with 13 bases spanning the gap. Germline CDR1 GTSNPN, CDR2 SVGIG (reference sequence). This CDR3 is 13 amino acids long. Here the CDR3 DNA reads TGTGCCTGGACGAGGACAGAGGGTGAAAAACTGTTTTTT. It codes for CAWTRTEGEKLFF.

The chain links TRBV4-1 to TRBJ2-1; possibly TRBD2 for D (6 bases). Deletions cut 3 bases from V and 0 bases from J, with 30 bases between. Germline-derived CDR1 and CDR2 are MGHRA and YSYEKL. The CDR3 runs 22 residues. CDR3 DNA sequence: TGCGCCAGCAGCCAGCAAACAAAGATAGGGGAGGCCTATGCGAGCTCCTACAATGAGCAGTTCTTC. It codes for CASSQQTKIGEAYASSYNEQFF.

The chain has TRBV28 and TRBJ1-5, with TRBD1 as a possible D gene (5 bases). V was trimmed by 3 bases and J by 7 bases, leaving 16 bases between them. Germline V gene sequence: CDR1 MDHEN, CDR2 SYDVKM. The CDR3 runs 15 residues. DNA for the CDR3: TGTGCCAGCAGTTTTCCTCGGTGGGGCGACCAGCCCCAGCATTTT. This codes for CASSFPRWGDQPQHF.

This clone was observed a single time. The chain recombines TRBV6-1 with TRBJ1-1; 8 positions agree with TRBD1. The CDR3 contains 17 residues. Germline assignment: CDR1 MNHNS and CDR2 SASEGT. The J segment lost 8 bases and the V segment lost 0 bases, leaving 14 bases of the junction unmatched. The CDR3 reads CASSEAPGLTGEGEAFF. As DNA, the CDR3 is TGTGCCAGCAGTGAAGCGCCGGGATTGACAGGGGAAGGAGAAGCTTTCTTT.

This sequence joins TRBV11-2 and TRBJ2-1; D gene uncertain. This CDR3 spans 12 amino acids. The germline V gene has CDR1 SGHAT and CDR2 FQNNGV. Trimming shortened V by 3 bases and J by 6 bases, and 6 bases separated the two germline ends. CDR3 sequence (DNA): TGTGCCAGCAGCTTTTACCGCAATGAGCAGTTCTTC. Its translation: CASSFYRNEQFF.

This sequence joins TRBV4-2 and TRBJ2-7; 7 bases align to TRBD2. Germline CDR1 reads LGHNA; CDR2 reads YNFKEQ. The V gene end was trimmed by 0 bases and the J gene end by 0 bases; junction bases not matched to a gene: 14. This CDR3 has 19 residues. CDR3: CASSQDRAGRDYSSYEQYF. The CDR3 nucleotides are TGTGCCAGCAGCCAAGATCGGGCTGGCCGGGACTATAGCTCCTACGAGCAGTACTTC.

This clone was picked up one time. CDR3 residues: CASSLQGADTQYF. CDR3 sequence (DNA): TGTGCCAGCAGCCTACAGGGGGCAGATACGCAGTATTTT. The J gene is TRBJ2-3, the V gene TRBV5-4, with 8 bases identical to TRBD1. CDR3 length equals 13 residues. The J segment lost 4 bases and the V segment lost 4 bases, leaving 2 bases of the junction unmatched. Germline CDR1 and CDR2: SGHNT and YYREEE (reference sequence).

This chain uses TRBV7-9 with TRBJ2-4; 7 bases are a match to TRBD2. After removal of 3 bases from V and 2 bases from J, the junction contained 10 bases not matched to a gene. Germline CDR1 SEHNR, CDR2 FQNEAQ (reference sequence). This CDR3 has 17 residues. Here the CDR3 reads CASSFVYGGVSKNIQYF. The CDR3 DNA reads TGTGCCAGCAGCTTTGTTTATGGGGGGGTCTCCAAAAACATTCAGTACTTC.

The V gene is TRBV7-9, the J gene TRBJ1-2; 9 bases agree with TRBD1. Germline values: CDR1 SEHNR, CDR2 FQNEAQ (reference sequence). Trimming took 2 bases from V and 3 from J; bases not matched to a gene: 7. The CDR3 is made up of 16 amino acids. DNA of the CDR3: TGTGCCAGCAGCTTACCGGACAGGGGATCGGACTATGGCTACACCTTC. It specifies CASSLPDRGSDYGYTF.

V and J are TRBV19 and TRBJ1-1, with a tentative D call TRBD1 (5 bases). CDR1 and CDR2 from the germline V gene are LNHDA and SQIVND (reference sequence). The V and J ends lost 8 bases and 3 bases respectively, with 19 bases between them. This CDR3 contains 15 residues. The CDR3 spells CASRLNWGGDTEAFF. As DNA, the CDR3 is TGTGCCAGTCGACTAAACTGGGGAGGGGACACTGAAGCTTTCTTT.

The chain joins TRBV6-1 to TRBJ2-3; 7 bases are shared with TRBD2. J lost 5 bases, V lost 4 bases, and 9 bases had no gene match. The CDR3 runs 15 residues. Germline assignment: CDR1 MNHNS and CDR2 SASEGT. CDR3 in amino acids: CASSVERGRQDTQYF. In DNA form, the CDR3 reads TGTGCCAGCAGTGTTGAGCGGGGAAGGCAAGATACGCAGTATTTT.

V usage is TRBV6-1 and J usage is TRBJ2-1; 9 bases align to TRBD2. This CDR3 region has 16 residues. The trim removed 4 bases at V and 8 bases at J, leaving 12 bases unmatched. CDR1 and CDR2 (germline): MNHNS, SASEGT. CDR3 in amino acids: CASSAWQREVFDEQFF. In nucleotides, the CDR3 is TGTGCCAGCAGTGCCTGGCAGCGGGAGGTGTTCGATGAGCAGTTCTTC.

This chain links TRBV30 with TRBJ1-5; D uncertain. Germline V gene lookup returns CDR1 GTSNPN and CDR2 SVGIG (reference sequence). V gave up 1 base and J gave up 4 bases, with 8 bases separating them. CDR3 length equals 13 residues. Here the CDR3 reads CAWSGRWNQPQHF. The CDR3 nucleotides are TGTGCCTGGAGTGGTCGGTGGAATCAGCCCCAGCATTTT.

CDR3 DNA sequence: TGTGCCAGTAGGGCACAAGGAGAAAAACTGTTTTTT. It yields the protein CASRAQGEKLFF. The rearrangement joins TRBV19 to TRBJ1-4; D uncertain. Trimming cost V 6 bases and J 8 bases, with 10 bases left between them. This CDR3 has 12 residues. Germline CDR1 reads LNHDA; CDR2 reads SQIVND (reference sequence).

The chain links TRBV10-3 to TRBJ2-1, with 9 bases fitting TRBD1. This CDR3 has 14 amino acids. V was pared by 9 bases and J by 3 bases, with 6 bases of the junction left unmatched. Germline assignment: CDR1 ENHRY and CDR2 SYGVKD. CDR3 loop: CAIQQGAVYNEQFF. In nucleotides, the CDR3 is TGTGCCATACAACAGGGGGCGGTCTACAATGAGCAGTTCTTC.

In DNA, the CDR3 is TGTGCCAGCAGCGTCGACAGGGGGGACGCCCGTGAAGCTTTCTTT. Its protein is CASSVDRGDAREAFF. This chain uses TRBV7-3 with TRBJ1-1; 9 bases line up with TRBD1. With V trimmed by 5 bases and J by 7 bases, 11 bases remained unmatched. The CDR3 contains 15 residues. Germline V gives CDR1 SGHTA, CDR2 FQGTGA.

The rearrangement uses TRBV15 and TRBJ1-5; 9 bases align to TRBD1. Germline CDR1 reads LNHNV; CDR2 reads YYDKDF (reference sequence). The trim removed 5 bases at V and 4 bases at J, leaving 3 bases unmatched. The CDR3 spans 14 residues. For the CDR3, the DNA is TGTGCCACCAGCCGGGACAGGGTTAATCAGCCCCAGCATTTT. Amino acid sequence: CATSRDRVNQPQHF.